Detailed here is one T cell receptor (beta chain). The antigen remains unidentified. The donors were members of the validation cohort, which comprised 120 subjects and was separate from the first cohort of roughly 700 subjects. Germline assignment: CDR1 LGHNA and CDR2 YNFKEQ. V lost 0 bases and J lost 7, with 15 bases in between. The CDR3 spans 15 residues. The data derive from a study of cytomegalovirus exposure and HLA in healthy donors. Study summary: The same platform was used for the 100 to 150 validation repertoires as for the approximately 730 first-cohort repertoires, as reported in a later analysis. Study-wide findings and caveats: Cytomegalovirus status, reportedly, was diagnosed with high specificity and sensitivity by the classifier. Testing in vitro showed a few CMV-associated chains specific for CMV antigens.

Profiled with immunoSEQ multiplex PCR; TCRdb holds only in-frame clones, not every one. Altogether roughly 150,000 clones are present, around 80% being singletons, with the ten largest covering about 27%. V gene TRBV4-2 combines with J gene TRBJ2-5; tentatively, D is TRBD2 (6 bases). The sequence came from a man aged 25-45 years in good health and CMV-seropositive. Sequences were obtained from PBMCs. In nucleotides, the CDR3 is TGTGCCAGCAGCCAAGAAGGAGGGGAGAAGACGACCCAGTACTTC. Translated, it gives CASSQEGGEKTTQYF.